A selection of T cell receptor beta chains follows, all from one sample in a study of shared clonotypes between healthy human individuals. Some clones are missing from TCRdb's copy, which holds only in-frame ones; the method was immunoSEQ multiplex PCR. Of under 700,000 clones in the sample, 95% were seen once. The specimen was naive CD8+ T cells sorted from blood. All receptors derive from a woman between 25 and 40 years old in good health. Both conserved end residues are part of each CDR3. D genes are given only for firm matches. Clone size appears in some rows only: once, few, many, or a class for an expanded clone.

j_call v_call clone_size d_call cdr3_nt cdr3_aa
TRBJ2-7 TRBV14 - TRBD2 TGTGCCAGCACTATAGCGGGAGGGGTCCGCGAGCAGTACTTC CASTIAGGVREQYF
TRBJ2-7 TRBV6-5 - - TGTGCCAGCAGTGCCGGGACATCTGCCTACGAGCAGTACTTC CASSAGTSAYEQYF
TRBJ2-7 TRBV9 - TRBD2 TGTGCCAGCAGCGCCGGACTAGCGGGAGTAGGCTACGAGCAGTACTTC CASSAGLAGVGYEQYF
TRBJ2-1 TRBV9 - - TGTGCCAGCAGCACAACCAATGAGCAGTTCTTC CASSTTNEQFF
TRBJ1-1 TRBV19 - - TGTGCCAGTAGTATAAGGTTTGGGACGGACTACACTGAAGCTTTCTTT CASSIRFGTDYTEAFF
TRBJ2-7 TRBV11-1 - TRBD1 TGTGCCAGCAGCATGGGGACAGTCAGCTACGAGCAGTACTTC CASSMGTVSYEQYF
TRBJ2-1 TRBV2 - TRBD2 TGTGCCAGCAGTGATGGACTAGCGGGGTACAATGAGCAGTTCTTC CASSDGLAGYNEQFF
TRBJ1-6 TRBV27 - - TGTGCCAGCAGTTTAGATGCCTCGTCGGCGTCACCCCTCCACTTT CASSLDASSASPLHF
TRBJ2-1 TRBV6-1 - - TGTGCCAGCAGTAGGACTACCGGATCCTACAATGAGCAGTTCTTC CASSRTTGSYNEQFF
TRBJ2-1 TRBV7-9 - TRBD2 TGTGCCAGCAGCCCAACCGGGACTAGCGGAAGGAGTGAGCAGTTCTTC CASSPTGTSGRSEQFF
TRBJ1-2 TRBV18 - - TGTGCCAGCTCACCAATCAGGGGTAATGGCTACACCTTC CASSPIRGNGYTF
TRBJ2-7 TRBV5-4 - - TGTGCCAGCAGCTTGTTCGGGGGAAATACCTACGAGCAGTACTTC CASSLFGGNTYEQYF
TRBJ1-2 TRBV19 - - TGTGCCAGTAGTATGACAGAAAGTTATGGCTACACCTTC CASSMTESYGYTF
TRBJ1-1 TRBV5-4 - - TGTGCCAGCAGCTTGAGCCGACAGAACACTGAAGCTTTCTTT CASSLSRQNTEAFF
TRBJ1-1 TRBV5-4 - - TGTGCCAGCAGCGGGGACGGTAGTGAAGCTTTCTTT CASSGDGSEAFF
TRBJ2-7 TRBV15 - TRBD2 TGTGCCACCAGCAGAGATCGATCGGGAGGGACTACCTACGAGCAGTACTTC CATSRDRSGGTTYEQYF
TRBJ2-7 TRBV28 - - TGTGCCAGCAGGTTTAGCGGTACCTACGAGCAGTACTTC CASRFSGTYEQYF
TRBJ2-3 TRBV27 - TRBD2 TGTGCCAGCAAACAACTAGCGGGAGTTAGGGATACGCAGTATTTT CASKQLAGVRDTQYF
TRBJ2-3 TRBV19 - TRBD2 TGTGCCAGTACCGTGGGGACTAGCGGGATTCCAGATACGCAGTATTTT CASTVGTSGIPDTQYF
TRBJ2-5 TRBV28 - - TGTGCCAGCAGTCGGGACAACCAAGAGACCCAGTACTTC CASSRDNQETQYF
TRBJ2-7 TRBV28 - - TGTGCCAGCAGCTCCCCGCTAGGGGGGAGGGAGCAGTACTTC CASSSPLGGREQYF
TRBJ2-1 TRBV27 - TRBD2 TGTGCCAGCAGCCCCCCGGGGGCGGGAGGGATGGATGAGCAGTTCTTC CASSPPGAGGMDEQFF
TRBJ2-7 TRBV4-1 - TRBD2 TGCGCCAGCAGCCCCGAGATTGGACTAGCGAGCTACGAGCAGTACTTC CASSPEIGLASYEQYF
TRBJ2-7 TRBV28 once - TGTGCCAGCAGTCCCCCAGGGGAAATTTCCTACGAGCAGTACTTC CASSPPGEISYEQYF
TRBJ2-1 TRBV7-4 - TRBD2 TGTGCCAGTCCCAAGAGCGGGAGGGCCAACAATGAGCAGTTCTTC CASPKSGRANNEQFF
TRBJ2-7 TRBV6-6 - - TGTGCCAGCAGTTACTCGGTTCGGGAAGGGGGATACGAGCAGTACTTC CASSYSVREGGYEQYF
TRBJ1-1 TRBV10-3 - - TGTGCCATCAGTGAGAAGGGAGGAGTCGCTGAAGCTTTCTTT CAISEKGGVAEAFF
TRBJ1-5 TRBV10-3 - TRBD1 TGTGCCATCTATGACAGGGGTGTTGATCAGCCCCAGCATTTT CAIYDRGVDQPQHF
TRBJ2-3 TRBV15 - - TGTGCCACCCTGGACCCGGGCGGCACAGATACGCAGTATTTT CATLDPGGTDTQYF
TRBJ1-4 TRBV28 - - TGTGCCAGCAGCCCGCCAGGCAGGACGTGGGAACTGTTTTTT CASSPPGRTWELFF
TRBJ1-1 TRBV7-9 - - TGTGCCAGCAGCGCAGGGCAGCAGGGGAGGGCTGAAGCTTTCTTT CASSAGQQGRAEAFF
TRBJ2-5 TRBV28 - TRBD2 TGTGCCAGCTCGGGAGTACGGGAGGTCGCGGGAGAGACCCAGTACTTC CASSGVREVAGETQYF
TRBJ1-4 TRBV15 - - TGTGCCACCAGGGAGCCGGGAAGGGGTGAAAAACTGTTTTTT CATREPGRGEKLFF
TRBJ2-4 TRBV5-6 - - TGTGCCAGCAGCTCTGGGGATAAAAACATTCAGTACTTC CASSSGDKNIQYF
TRBJ2-7 TRBV7-6 - TRBD1 TGTGCCAGCAGCTTGGAGGACAGGGACTCCTACGAGCAGTACTTC CASSLEDRDSYEQYF
TRBJ2-1 TRBV5-6 - - TGTGCCAGCAGCTTGGATCAGGGGATCTGGGGAGTCTTC CASSLDQGIWGVF
TRBJ2-7 TRBV5-6 - - TGTGCCAGCAGCTTGAGGGACACCCCCCCCTACGAGCAGTACTTC CASSLRDTPPYEQYF
TRBJ2-1 TRBV6-6 - - TGTGCCAGCAGCCCCCTAAGCGGCAATGAGCAGTTCTTC CASSPLSGNEQFF
TRBJ1-2 TRBV6-5 - TRBD1 TGTGCCAGCTACAGGGGGGACTATGGCTACACCTTC CASYRGDYGYTF
TRBJ1-5 TRBV28 - - TGTGCCAGCAGTTTGAGGGGATATCAGCCCCAGCATTTT CASSLRGYQPQHF
TRBJ2-7 TRBV6-6 - TRBD1 TGTGCCAGCAGACCGGGACAGTCCTACGAGCAGTACTTC CASRPGQSYEQYF